The clone carrying this T cell receptor beta chain was observed at least ten times. TCRdb independently ran MiXCR on the 5' RACE reads; one entry per CDR3 protein. The data hold a few hundred thousand distinct CDR3 sequences, with under 9.5% observed a single time. These data belong to a study of identical twins. CDR3 length: 17 residues. Per the germline V gene, CDR1 is MDHEN and CDR2 is SYDVKM. The V segment lost 3 bases and the J segment 5 bases; nucleotides outside the gene matches: 8. The same data also contributed to another study, on yellow fever vaccine responses in identical twins.

The source material was memory (CD45RO+) T cells sorted from blood. The TCR originated in a woman aged 18-35 years in good health. The J gene is TRBJ2-3, the V gene TRBV28, with 13 bases matching TRBD2. CDR3 region: CASSLGGLAGLIDTQYF. The CDR3 DNA reads TGTGCCAGCAGTTTGGGGGGACTAGCGGGATTGATAGATACGCAGTATTTT. The full variable domain, rest sourced from reference TRBV28 and TRBJ2-3, is DVKVTQSSRYLVKRTGEKVFLECVQDMDHENMFWYRQDPGLGLRLIYFSYDVKMKEKGDIPEGYSVSREKKERFSLILESASTNQTSMYLCASSLGGLAGLIDTQYFGPGTRLTVL.